This T cell receptor (beta chain) emerged from a study of blood T cells in healthy people across ages. For the second PCR, which ran for roughly 6 to 12 cycles, a sample-barcoded 5' primer and a J-beta primer mix were used. From the 5' RACE reads, TCRdb called clonotypes with MiXCR, one entry per CDR3 protein. The table shows over 600,000 distinct CDR3 sequences, with about 21% occurring only once. At least 7 million PBMCs were isolated per sample. This clonotype was counted ten times or more. Germline CDR1 is MDHEN and CDR2 is SYDVKM. Trimming took 4 bases from V and 2 from J, leaving 6 bases between them. CDR3 length: 12 amino acids.

Sequenced material: blood. J is TRBJ2-7 and V is TRBV28; a weak D match, TRBD2 (5 bases). This TCR was sampled from a man aged 70-80 years in good health. This chain's CDR3 is CASSSSPYEQYF. The CDR3 bases are TGTGCCAGCAGTTCTAGCCCCTACGAGCAGTACTTC.